This T cell receptor (beta chain) came from a study of CD8 T cells in ankylosing spondylitis. Study-wide points: Disease-linked clones reportedly concentrated significantly in matched ankylosing spondylitis synovial fluid.

5'-RACE, quantitative and with molecular barcodes, yielded the TCR beta libraries. TCRdb processed the 5' RACE reads anew with MiXCR; each CDR3 protein has one entry. The repertoire holds approximately 300,000 distinct CDR3 sequences, with about 20% as singletons. A word on this clonotype: Antigen specificity is unknown.

The receptor comes from a male donor with ankylosing spondylitis or in good health (not recorded which). Sequencing used blood, either unsorted or a sorted T cell fraction (not recorded which).

The CDR3 DNA reads TGTGCCAGTAGCCCGGACAGGGGTAGTCAGCCCCAGCATTTT. It is translated as CASSPDRGSQPQHF. This chain uses TRBV19 with TRBJ1-5, with 9 nucleotides matching TRBD1. Losses at the gene ends were 6 bases for V and 6 bases for J; bases not matched to a gene: 6. Germline lookup yields CDR1 LNHDA and CDR2 SQIVND (reference sequence). The CDR3 loop spans 14 amino acids.